The sequence of this T cell receptor beta chain was determined in a study of graft-versus-host responses after intestinal transplantation. Across the whole study: Anti-thymocyte globulin was used for induction in all recipients, who then took tacrolimus and steroids for around 3 years.

Study-level points and caveats: The marrow of recipients harbored GvH clones, and ileum or blood showed some of them first. Peak GvH clone levels in circulation were associated with early post-transplant HvG declines.

Assay: immunoSEQ multiplex PCR; the TCRdb copy retains only in-frame clones and omits some. The table has 8,000 to 10,000 clones, about 30% seen once; the top ten hold approximately 6.2%. Germline V CDR1 and CDR2: MNHEY, SMNVEV (reference sequence). This CDR3 contains 13 residues. With 6 bases removed from V and 5 bases from J, the gap between germline ends came to 14 bases. The study plated about 200,000 CFSE-labeled responders with about 200,000 irradiated, violet-dye-labeled stimulators. The authors sorted proliferating CFSE-low CD3+CD4+ and CD3+CD8+ responders after the reaction. This specimen was alloreactive CD8+ T cells from a mixed lymphocyte reaction culture, taken before intestinal transplant. Subset meaning: CFSE-low proliferating T cells sorted from roughly six-day pre-transplant mixed lymphocyte reaction (GvH or HvG direction). The gene calls are TRBV27 and TRBJ2-7, with D perhaps TRBD2 (6 bases). This receptor was obtained from a human patient who received an intestinal transplant. The CDR3 coding sequence is TGTGCCAGCAGCCGCGCGGGGCCGGACGAGCAGTACTTC. As protein: CASSRAGPDEQYF.